This TCR beta chain was recorded in a study of blood T cell repertoires in COVID-19. On the study more broadly: Samples taken during acute and convalescent COVID-19 were collected in the United States, Italy and Spain. T cells, B-cell-depleted T cells, or PBMCs provided the cDNA or gDNA that served as material.

CDR1 and CDR2 (germline): SGDLS, YYNGEE. The junction had 9 bases not matched to a gene; V was cut back by 4 bases and J by 4 bases. The CDR3 is 15 amino acids. Libraries were prepared by immunoSEQ multiplex PCR; TCRdb keeps only in-frame clonotypes and omits some of them. Of about 240,000 clones listed, around 90% are singletons. This chain joins TRBV9 and TRBJ2-5, with 8 bases that match TRBD1. What was sequenced was peripheral blood. The receptor comes from a man in his 60s who had recovered from COVID-19. The CDR3 sequence is CASSPRTGNVETQYF. In nucleotides, the CDR3 is TGTGCCAGCAGCCCTAGGACAGGGAACGTAGAGACCCAGTACTTC.